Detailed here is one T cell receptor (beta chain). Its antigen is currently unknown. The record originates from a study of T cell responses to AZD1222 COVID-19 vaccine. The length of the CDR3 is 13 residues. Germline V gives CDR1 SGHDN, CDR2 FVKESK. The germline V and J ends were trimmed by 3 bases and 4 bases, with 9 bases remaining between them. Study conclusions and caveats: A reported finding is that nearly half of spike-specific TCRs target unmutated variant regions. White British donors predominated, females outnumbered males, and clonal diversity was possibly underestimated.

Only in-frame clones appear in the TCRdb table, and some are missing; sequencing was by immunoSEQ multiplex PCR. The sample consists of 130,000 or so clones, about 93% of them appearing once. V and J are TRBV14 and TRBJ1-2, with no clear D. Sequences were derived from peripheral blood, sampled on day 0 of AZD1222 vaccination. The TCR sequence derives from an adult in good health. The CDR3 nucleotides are TGTGCCAGCAGCCATATCAGTGGCTATGGCTACACCTTC. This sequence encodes CASSHISGYGYTF.